This T cell receptor (beta chain) comes out of a study of blood T cell repertoires in COVID-19. Study overall: T cells, B-cell-depleted T cells, or PBMCs provided the cDNA or gDNA that served as material.

CDR3 size: 13 residues. Germline V gene sequence: CDR1 LNHNV, CDR2 YYDKDF (reference sequence). J gave up 2 bases and V 6 bases, and 2 bases lay outside the gene matches. Generated by immunoSEQ multiplex PCR, the TCRdb table keeps only in-frame clones and is missing some. Of hundreds of thousands of clones listed, around nine tenths are singletons. The source material was peripheral blood. The TCR was taken from a man in his fifties or sixties who had recovered from COVID-19. The chain couples TRBV15 to TRBJ2-5, with 8 bases aligning to TRBD1. DNA for the CDR3: TGTGCCACCAGAGGACAGGGTCAAGAGACCCAGTACTTC. Protein sequence: CATRGQGQETQYF.